Sequencing of this T cell receptor (beta chain) was carried out in a study of tissue T cells after allogeneic stem cell transplantation. Study-wide results and limits: Motif-based clustering found tissue-specific repertoire signatures shared across patients, though few clones were shared. Anatomically similar tissues had similar TCR repertoires within each patient. Limitations included a small, clinically heterogeneous cohort and limited sampling depth.

Data came from immunoSEQ multiplex PCR; TCRdb stores just in-frame clones and leaves some out. Among 10,000 or so clones listed, 35% to 45% were seen once. About this clone: The antigen remains unidentified. Any gene name here is a mouse gene name. The read halts 1 residue ahead of the CDR3 end, with the missing end drawn from the germline J gene.

This CDR3 has 13 residues. With V trimmed by 4 bases and J by 4 bases, 2 bases remained unmatched. CDR1 is KGHPV and CDR2 is FQNQEV in the germline V gene (reference sequence). Time point noted: mouse harvest day 7 after allogeneic transplant. The graft held 10^6 splenic CD5+ T cells and 10^7 T-cell-depleted bone marrow cells. B6 (H2b) cells into BALB/c (H2d) mice; tissues taken at day 7 or 14. This chain joins TRBV26 and TRBJ2-7; 9 bases fit TRBD1. The specimen was skin. The receptor comes from a female BALB/c mouse given C57BL/6 T cells with graft-versus-host disease after an allogeneic hematopoietic cell transplant. CDR3 DNA (partial): TGTGCCAGCAGTCCCGGGACAGGGTATGAACAGTAC. Protein: CASSPGTGYEQY. Given in full, the CDR3 is CASSPGTGYEQYF.